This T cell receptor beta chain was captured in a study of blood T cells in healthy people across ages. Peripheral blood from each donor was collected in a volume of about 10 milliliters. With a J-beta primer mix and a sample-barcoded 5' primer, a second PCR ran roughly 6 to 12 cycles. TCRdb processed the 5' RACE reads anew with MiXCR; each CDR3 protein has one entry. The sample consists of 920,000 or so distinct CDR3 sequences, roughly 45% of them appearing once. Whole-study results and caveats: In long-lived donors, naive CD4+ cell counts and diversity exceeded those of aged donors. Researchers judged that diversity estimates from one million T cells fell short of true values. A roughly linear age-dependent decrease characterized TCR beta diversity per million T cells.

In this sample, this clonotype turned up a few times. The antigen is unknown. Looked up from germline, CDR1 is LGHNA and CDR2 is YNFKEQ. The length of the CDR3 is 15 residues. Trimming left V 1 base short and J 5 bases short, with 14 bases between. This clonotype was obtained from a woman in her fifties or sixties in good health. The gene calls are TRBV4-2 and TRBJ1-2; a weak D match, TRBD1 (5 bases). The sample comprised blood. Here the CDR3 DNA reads TGTGCCAGCAGCCAAGTAATGGGGCTCGGATATGGCTACACCTTC. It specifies CASSQVMGLGYGYTF.